This T cell receptor beta chain emerged from a study of Ad26.COV2.S vaccination and SARS-CoV-2 variants. About the research overall: Administration of Ad26.COV2.S was intramuscular, either once or twice 56 days apart.

Sequencing used immunoSEQ multiplex PCR; TCRdb keeps in-frame clones, though not all of them. The sample holds about 480,000 clones, around 90% seen once. The treatment here: 15 to 20 received Ad26.COV2.S at low or high dose, single or two shots; about 5 received placebo; per-sample allocation not given. The study sampled participants on day 63 after the first vaccine or placebo injection. Boston supplied an adult donor aged 18-55 years. Trimming stripped 0 bases from V and 4 bases from J, with 3 bases between. Germline V CDR1 and CDR2: LGHDT, YNNKEL (reference sequence). The CDR3 totals 12 residues. This clone was counted only a few times.

This clonotype was obtained from a person aged 18-60 years who received the Ad26.COV2.S COVID-19 vaccine or a placebo. This specimen was peripheral blood, taken in a trial of Ad26.COV2.S vaccine versus placebo. This chain connects TRBV3-1 (or the pseudogene TRBV3-2) to TRBJ1-2; D remains unclear. Here the CDR3 reads CASSQEGYGYTF. CDR3 coding DNA: TGTGCCAGCAGCCAAGAGGGCTATGGCTACACCTTC.